This T cell receptor beta chain was sequenced for a study of cytomegalovirus exposure and HLA in healthy donors. General study findings and limits: Looking again later, the authors saw that most CMV-associated TCR beta chains seemed HLA-restricted.

The sample holds one count of this clone. Its matching antigen is unknown. The PCR used 60 Vbeta and 13 Jbeta primers. Libraries were prepared by immunoSEQ multiplex PCR; TCRdb keeps only in-frame clonotypes and omits some of them. The data hold over 120,000 clones, with 80% observed a single time. Germline CDR1 and CDR2: LNHDA and SQIVND (reference sequence). The CDR3 is 17 amino acids. V gave up 8 bases and J gave up 1 base, with 23 bases separating them. The sample taken for sequencing was PBMCs. The clonotype originates from a man in his forties in good health and CMV-seronegative. The chain is built from TRBV19 and TRBJ2-5; D possibly corresponds to TRBD1 (7 bases). The CDR3 DNA sequence: TGTGCCAGTGGGGGCGGCCAGGGGGGCCTACTCCAAGAGACCCAGTACTTC. It encodes CASGGGQGGLLQETQYF.